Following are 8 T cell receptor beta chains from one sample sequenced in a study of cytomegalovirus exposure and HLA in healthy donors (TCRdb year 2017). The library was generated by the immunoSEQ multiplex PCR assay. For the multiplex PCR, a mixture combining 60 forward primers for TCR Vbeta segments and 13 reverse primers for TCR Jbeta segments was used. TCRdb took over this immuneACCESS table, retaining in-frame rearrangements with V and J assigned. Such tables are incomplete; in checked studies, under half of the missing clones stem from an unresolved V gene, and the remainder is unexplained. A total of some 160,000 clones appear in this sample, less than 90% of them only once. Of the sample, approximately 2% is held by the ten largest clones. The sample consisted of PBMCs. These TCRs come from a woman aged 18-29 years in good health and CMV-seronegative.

The CDR3 bases are TGTGCCAGCAACCGGGGGGGGGTTCAAGAGACCCAGTACTTC. Translated: CASNRGGVQETQYF. The chain employs TRBV7-9 and TRBJ2-5; 8 positions agree with TRBD2. Germline CDR1 reads SEHNR; CDR2 reads FQNEAQ (reference sequence). The trim removed 7 bases at V and 2 bases at J, leaving 6 bases unmatched. This CDR3 is 14 amino acids long.

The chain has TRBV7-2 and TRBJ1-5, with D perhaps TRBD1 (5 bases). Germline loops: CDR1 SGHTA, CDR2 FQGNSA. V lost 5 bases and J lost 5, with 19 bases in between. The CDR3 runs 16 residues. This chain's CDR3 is CASSRNQGRRDQPQHF. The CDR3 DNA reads TGTGCCAGCAGCCGTAATCAGGGCCGGAGGGATCAGCCCCAGCATTTT.

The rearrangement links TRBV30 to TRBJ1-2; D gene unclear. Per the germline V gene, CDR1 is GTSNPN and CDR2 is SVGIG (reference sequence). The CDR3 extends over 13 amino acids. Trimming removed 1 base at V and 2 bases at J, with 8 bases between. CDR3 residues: CAWSGSINYGYTF. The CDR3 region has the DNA TGTGCCTGGAGTGGCAGTATAAACTATGGCTACACCTTC.

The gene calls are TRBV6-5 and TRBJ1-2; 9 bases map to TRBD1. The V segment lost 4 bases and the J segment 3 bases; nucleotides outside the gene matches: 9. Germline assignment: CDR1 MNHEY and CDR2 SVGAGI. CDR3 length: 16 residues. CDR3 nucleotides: TGTGCCAGCAGTTTTGACCACAGGGGGCGAGACTATGGCTACACCTTC. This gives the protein CASSFDHRGRDYGYTF.

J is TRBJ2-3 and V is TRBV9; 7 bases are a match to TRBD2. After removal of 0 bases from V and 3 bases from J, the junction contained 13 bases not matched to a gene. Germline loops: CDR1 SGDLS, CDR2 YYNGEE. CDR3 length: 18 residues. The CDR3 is CASSVGLGGSGTTDTQYF. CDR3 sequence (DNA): TGTGCCAGCAGCGTAGGTCTGGGGGGGAGCGGGACTACAGATACGCAGTATTTT.

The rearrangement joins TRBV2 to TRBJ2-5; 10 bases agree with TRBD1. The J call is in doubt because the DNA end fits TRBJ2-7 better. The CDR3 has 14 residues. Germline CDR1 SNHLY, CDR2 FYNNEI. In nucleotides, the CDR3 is TGTGCCAGCAGCTGGGACAGGGGAACCTACGAGCAGTACTTC. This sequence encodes CASSWDRGTYEQYF.

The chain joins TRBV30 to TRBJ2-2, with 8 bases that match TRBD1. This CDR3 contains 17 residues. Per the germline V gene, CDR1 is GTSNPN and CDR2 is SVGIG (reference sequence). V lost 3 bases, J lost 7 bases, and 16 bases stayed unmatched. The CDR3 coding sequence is TGTGCCTGGAGGGCCCATAGACAGGGGAAGTTTGTCGGGGAGCTGTTTTTT. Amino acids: CAWRAHRQGKFVGELFF.

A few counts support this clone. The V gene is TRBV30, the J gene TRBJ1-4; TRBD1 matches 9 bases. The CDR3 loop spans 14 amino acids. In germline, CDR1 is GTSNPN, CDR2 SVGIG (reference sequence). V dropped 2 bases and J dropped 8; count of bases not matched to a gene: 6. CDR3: CAWSQGQGREKLFF. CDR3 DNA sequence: TGTGCCTGGAGTCAGGGACAGGGAAGGGAAAAACTGTTTTTT.